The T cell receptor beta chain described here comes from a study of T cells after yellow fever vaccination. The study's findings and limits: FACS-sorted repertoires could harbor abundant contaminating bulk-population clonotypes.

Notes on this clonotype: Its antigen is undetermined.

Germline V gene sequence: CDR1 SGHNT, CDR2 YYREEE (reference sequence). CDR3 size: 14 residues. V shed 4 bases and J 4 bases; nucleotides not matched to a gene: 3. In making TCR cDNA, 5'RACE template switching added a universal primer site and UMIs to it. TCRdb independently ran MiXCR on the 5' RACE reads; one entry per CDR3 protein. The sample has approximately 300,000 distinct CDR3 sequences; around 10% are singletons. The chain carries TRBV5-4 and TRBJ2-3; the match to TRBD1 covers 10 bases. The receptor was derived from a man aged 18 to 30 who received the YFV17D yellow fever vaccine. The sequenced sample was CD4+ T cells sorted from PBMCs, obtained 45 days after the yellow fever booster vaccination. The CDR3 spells CASSGGTGADTQYF. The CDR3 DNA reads TGTGCCAGCAGCGGTGGGACAGGGGCAGATACGCAGTATTTT. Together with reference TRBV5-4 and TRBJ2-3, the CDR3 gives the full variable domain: ETGVTQSPTHLIKTRGQQVTLRCSSQSGHNTVSWYQQALGQGPQFIFQYYREEENGRGNFPPRFSGLQFPNYSSELNVNALELDDSALYLCASSGGTGADTQYFGPGTRLTVL.